One sample yielded the 19 T cell receptor beta chains listed below, sequenced in a study of blood T cell repertoires in COVID-19. Sequenced by immunoSEQ multiplex PCR; TCRdb stores in-frame clones only, minus some. The sample records about 440,000 clones, 88% being singletons. The material sequenced was peripheral blood. The receptor source for this set is a woman aged 50 to 60 with COVID-19, enrolled during active disease.

The genes are TRBV11-2 and TRBJ1-2, with a weak D call TRBD1 (5 bases). CDR3 length equals 14 residues. Trimming shortened V by 1 base and J by 4 bases, and 10 bases separated the two germline ends. The germline V gene encodes CDR1 SGHAT and CDR2 FQNNGV. CDR3 sequence reads: CASSLGGVGYGYTF. CDR3 bases: TGTGCCAGCAGCTTAGGGGGGGTTGGCTATGGCTACACCTTC.

This clone was observed a single time. The chain couples TRBV7-9 to TRBJ1-4; possibly TRBD1 for D (6 bases). The CDR3 runs 15 residues. Germline V gene lookup returns CDR1 SEHNR and CDR2 FQNEAQ (reference sequence). Trimming stripped 5 bases from V and 3 bases from J, with 13 bases between. CDR3 amino acids: CASSPRSGANEKLFF. For the CDR3, the DNA is TGTGCCAGCAGCCCGAGATCAGGGGCTAATGAAAAACTGTTTTTT.

In the case of this clone: The sample holds other DNA sequences that translate to the same CDR3. The chain uses TRBV5-1 and TRBJ1-5; possible D gene TRBD1, 5 bases. This CDR3 region has 14 residues. With 1 base removed from V and 2 bases from J, the gap between germline ends came to 7 bases. CDR1 and CDR2 (germline): SGHRS, YFSETQ. The CDR3 sequence: CASSLTGRNQPQHF. The CDR3, as DNA: TGCGCCAGCAGCTTGACAGGTCGCAATCAGCCCCAGCATTTT.

The chain is built from TRBV24-1 and TRBJ1-3; TRBD1 might be the D (6 bases). The CDR3 has 16 amino acids. Between the trimmed V and J ends, which lost 0 bases and 4 bases, there was a span of 12 bases. The germline CDR1 and CDR2 sequences are KGHDR and SFDVKD. This chain's CDR3 is CATSDLPRGGGNTIYF. The DNA of the CDR3 is TGTGCCACCAGTGATTTGCCTCGCGGGGGCGGAAACACCATATATTTT.

CDR3 bases: TGCAGCGTTGAAGATCTACAGGGGGCTAGCAATGAGCAGTTCTTC. It codes for CSVEDLQGASNEQFF. V and J are TRBV29-1 and TRBJ2-1; 9 bases agree with TRBD1. The CDR3 length is 15 residues. Germline CDR1 reads SQVTM; CDR2 reads ANQGSEA. J gave up 6 bases and V 0 bases, and 6 bases lay outside the gene matches.

The chain is built from TRBV28 and TRBJ1-1; tentative D call: TRBD1 (6 bases). The V gene's germline CDR1 is MDHEN and CDR2 SYDVKM. Trimming took 5 bases from V and 7 from J, leaving 14 bases between them. The CDR3 has 13 amino acids. The chain's CDR3 is CASSLQGYGEAFF. DNA of the CDR3: TGTGCCAGCAGTCTACAGGGTTACGGTGAAGCTTTCTTT.

DNA of the CDR3: TGTGCCAGCCAGGGTAGCACTGAAGCTTTCTTT. Its protein is CASQGSTEAFF. The J gene is TRBJ1-1, the V gene TRBV3-1 (or the pseudogene TRBV3-2); possibly TRBD1 for D (5 bases). Per germline, CDR1 LGHDT and CDR2 YNNKEL (reference sequence). The CDR3 loop spans 11 amino acids. Trimming left V 8 bases short and J 4 bases short, with 8 bases between.

This clone showed up just once. The V call is TRBV3-1 (or the pseudogene TRBV3-2), the J call TRBJ2-6, with 8 bases matching TRBD2. The CDR3 loop spans 17 amino acids. Trimming at V came to 4 bases and at J to 0 bases, leaving 5 bases not matched to a gene. Germline lookup yields CDR1 LGHDT and CDR2 YNNKEL (reference sequence). The CDR3 DNA reads TGTGCCAGCAGCCTGCGGGGGGCCCCCTCTGGGGCCAACGTCCTGACTTTC. It encodes CASSLRGAPSGANVLTF.

Note on this clone: At one of its ends the junction is not consistent with the germline gene, which may arise from a read error. V gene TRBV7-9 combines with J gene TRBJ1-5; 7 bases line up with TRBD1. In germline, CDR1 is SEHNR, CDR2 FQNEAQ (reference sequence). The CDR3 is 15 residues long. CDR3 coding DNA: TGTGCCAGCAGCTTAGGACAGGGAAGCAGTCAGCCCCAGCATTTT. Amino acid sequence: CASSLGQGSSQPQHF.

This sequence joins TRBV9 and TRBJ2-3, with 13 positions matching TRBD2. The CDR3 has 17 amino acids. Germline values: CDR1 SGDLS, CDR2 YYNGEE. V gave up 3 bases and J gave up 0 bases; unmatched junction bases: 4. The CDR3 nucleotides are TGTGCCAGCAGCGGACTAGCGGGGGGCCGGAGCACAGATACGCAGTATTTT. Protein: CASSGLAGGRSTDTQYF.

The rearrangement joins TRBV7-3 to TRBJ2-3; TRBD2 matches 8 bases. V dropped 0 bases and J dropped 6; count of bases not matched to a gene: 17. Germline CDR1 reads SGHTA; CDR2 reads FQGTGA. The CDR3 length is 19 residues. The CDR3 DNA follows: TGTGCCAGCAGCTTAACACCCGGCGTTAGCGGGATCTTAGGGGATACGCAGTATTTT. This sequence encodes CASSLTPGVSGILGDTQYF.

This clone was seen more than once but under ten times. The chain employs TRBV19 and TRBJ2-2; 7 positions match TRBD1. CDR1 and CDR2 (germline): LNHDA, SQIVND (reference sequence). CDR3 length equals 16 residues. The junction had 10 bases not matched to a gene; V was cut back by 9 bases and J by 0 bases. In DNA form, the CDR3 reads TGTGCCAGCCTAAACGACAGGGCAACGAACACCGGGGAGCTGTTTTTT. Protein product: CASLNDRATNTGELFF.

The chain joins TRBV5-6 to TRBJ1-1; perhaps TRBD1 as D (5 bases). Germline CDR1 SGHDT, CDR2 YYEEEE. The CDR3 totals 14 residues. The V end was cut by 5 bases, the J end by 1 base, with 12 bases between. For the CDR3, the DNA is TGTGCCAGCAGTGACGCGGGGGGGAACACTGAAGCTTTCTTT. Translated: CASSDAGGNTEAFF. Full variable domain (missing parts from reference TRBV5-6 and TRBJ1-1): DAGVTQSPTHLIKTRGQQVTLRCSPKSGHDTVSWYQQALGQGPQFIFQYYEEEERQRGNFPDRFSGHQFPNYSSELNVNALLLGDSALYLCASSDAGGNTEAFFGQGTRLTVV.

There are a few counts of this clone. The V gene is TRBV19, the J gene TRBJ1-2; D remains ambiguous. V was shortened by 1 base and J by 4 bases, with 4 bases between the two germline ends. The CDR3 contains 12 residues. Germline V CDR1 and CDR2: LNHDA, SQIVND (reference sequence). The CDR3 DNA follows: TGTGCCAGTAGTATAGTCGGCTATGGCTACACCTTC. Translation: CASSIVGYGYTF.

The V gene is TRBV30, the J gene TRBJ1-2; no definite D call. Trimming stripped 2 bases from V and 7 bases from J, with 14 bases between. The CDR3 has 13 residues. Germline V lookup: CDR1 GTSNPN, CDR2 SVGIG (reference sequence). CDR3 in amino acids: CAWSTYVQPGYTF. The CDR3, as DNA: TGTGCCTGGAGTACGTACGTACAGCCTGGCTACACCTTC.

This chain connects TRBV9 to TRBJ2-2, with 8 bases identical to TRBD2. V shed 3 bases and J 7 bases; nucleotides not matched to a gene: 8. This CDR3 comprises 15 residues. Looked up from germline, CDR1 is SGDLS and CDR2 is YYNGEE. The CDR3 is CASSEGSGAVGELFF. In DNA, the CDR3 is TGTGCCAGCAGCGAGGGTAGCGGGGCAGTCGGGGAGCTGTTTTTT.

The chain is built from TRBV5-6 and TRBJ1-2; 7 nucleotides align to TRBD1. The ends lost 0 bases at V and 2 bases at J; junction bases unmatched: 10. The length of the CDR3 is 17 residues. The V gene's germline CDR1 is SGHDT and CDR2 YYEEEE. In DNA, the CDR3 is TGTGCCAGCAGCTTGGGACGTATTAGGGGACAGAACTATGGCTACACCTTC. As protein: CASSLGRIRGQNYGYTF.

This clone is a singleton in its sample. The chain carries TRBV6-5 and TRBJ1-1, with unresolved D. CDR1 and CDR2 (germline): MNHEY, SVGAGI. The CDR3 has 12 residues. V was trimmed by 6 bases and J by 7 bases, leaving 12 bases between them. The CDR3 reads CASSRGGGEAFF. The CDR3 DNA follows: TGTGCCAGCAGCCGGGGTGGAGGTGAAGCTTTCTTT.

The rearrangement links TRBV9 to TRBJ2-1, with 9 bases matching TRBD2. This CDR3 contains 15 residues. Trimming cost V 4 bases and J 2 bases; bases outside gene matches: 4. The germline V gene has CDR1 SGDLS and CDR2 YYNGEE. The CDR3 region is CASSLAGTTYNEQFF. The CDR3 region has the DNA TGTGCCAGCAGCCTAGCGGGGACAACCTACAATGAGCAGTTCTTC.